This T cell receptor (beta chain) originates from a study of shared clonotypes between healthy human individuals. On sorted subsets, replicate PCRs used 200 ng DNA, or about 30,000 T cell genomes. Data came from immunoSEQ multiplex PCR; TCRdb stores just in-frame clones and leaves some out. The sample consists of about 960,000 clones, 70% to 85% of them appearing once. Germline V gene lookup returns CDR1 MGHRA and CDR2 YSYEKL. The CDR3 covers 17 residues. The ends lost 6 bases at V and 1 base at J; junction bases unmatched: 9. The sequencing sample was made of memory CD4+ T cells sorted from blood. Subset denoted: CD45RA-negative fraction. The chain joins TRBV4-1 to TRBJ1-3, with TRBD1 matching over 10 bases. This clonotype was sampled from a man younger than 35 in good health. The CDR3 DNA reads TGCGCCAGCAGTTCCTCCGGGACAGGGGCTTCTGGAAACACCATATATTTT. This encodes CASSSSGTGASGNTIYF.